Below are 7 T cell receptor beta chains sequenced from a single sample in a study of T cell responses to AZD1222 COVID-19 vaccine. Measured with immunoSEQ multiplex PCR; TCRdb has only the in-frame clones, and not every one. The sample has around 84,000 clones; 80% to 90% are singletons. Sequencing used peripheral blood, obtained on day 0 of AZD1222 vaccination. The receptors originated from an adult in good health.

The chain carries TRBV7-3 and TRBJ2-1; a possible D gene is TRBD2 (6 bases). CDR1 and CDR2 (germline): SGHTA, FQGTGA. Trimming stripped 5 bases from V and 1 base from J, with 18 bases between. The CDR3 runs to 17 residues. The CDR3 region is CASSPRSASVSYNEQFF. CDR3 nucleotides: TGTGCCAGCAGCCCCCGGTCGGCTAGCGTTTCCTACAATGAGCAGTTCTTC. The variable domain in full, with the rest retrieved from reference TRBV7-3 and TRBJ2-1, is GAGVSQTPSNKVTEKGKYVELRCDPISGHTALYWYRQSLGQGPEFLIYFQGTGAADDSGLPNDRFFAVRPEGSVSTLKIQRTERGDSAVYLCASSPRSASVSYNEQFFGPGTRLTVL.

The CDR3 sequence: CASSIRGNQPQHF. Here the CDR3 DNA reads TGTGCCAGTAGTATCAGGGGTAATCAGCCCCAGCATTTT. This chain connects TRBV19 to TRBJ1-5, with TRBD1 as a possible D gene (6 bases). The germline V gene encodes CDR1 LNHDA and CDR2 SQIVND (reference sequence). The CDR3 has 13 residues. The germline V and J ends were trimmed by 3 bases and 4 bases, with 7 bases remaining between them.

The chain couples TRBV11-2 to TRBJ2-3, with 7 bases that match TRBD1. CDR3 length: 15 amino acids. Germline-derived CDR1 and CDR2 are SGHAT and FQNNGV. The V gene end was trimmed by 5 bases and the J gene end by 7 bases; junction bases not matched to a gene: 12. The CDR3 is CASSPRGPSFHTQYF. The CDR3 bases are TGTGCCAGCAGCCCTAGGGGGCCTAGCTTCCATACGCAGTATTTT.

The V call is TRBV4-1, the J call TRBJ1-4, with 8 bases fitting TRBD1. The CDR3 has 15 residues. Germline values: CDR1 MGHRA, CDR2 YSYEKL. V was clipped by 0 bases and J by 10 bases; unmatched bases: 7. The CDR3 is CASSQDVTGDAKLFF. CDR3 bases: TGCGCCAGCAGCCAAGACGTGACAGGGGATGCAAAACTGTTTTTT.

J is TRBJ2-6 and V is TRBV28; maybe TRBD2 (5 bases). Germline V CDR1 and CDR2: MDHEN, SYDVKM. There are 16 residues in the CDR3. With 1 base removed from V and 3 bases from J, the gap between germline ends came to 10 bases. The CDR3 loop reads CASSLYTSGGANVLTF. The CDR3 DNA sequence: TGTGCCAGCAGTTTATACACTAGTGGTGGGGCCAACGTCCTGACTTTC. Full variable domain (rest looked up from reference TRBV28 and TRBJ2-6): DVKVTQSSRYLVKRTGEKVFLECVQDMDHENMFWYRQDPGLGLRLIYFSYDVKMKEKGDIPEGYSVSREKKERFSLILESASTNQTSMYLCASSLYTSGGANVLTFGAGSRLTVL.

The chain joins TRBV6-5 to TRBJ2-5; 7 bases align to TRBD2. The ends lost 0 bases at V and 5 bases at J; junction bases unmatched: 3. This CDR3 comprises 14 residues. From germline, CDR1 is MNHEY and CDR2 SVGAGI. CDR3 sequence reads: CASSYSAGAETQYF. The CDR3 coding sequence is TGTGCCAGCAGTTACTCCGCGGGAGCGGAGACCCAGTACTTC.

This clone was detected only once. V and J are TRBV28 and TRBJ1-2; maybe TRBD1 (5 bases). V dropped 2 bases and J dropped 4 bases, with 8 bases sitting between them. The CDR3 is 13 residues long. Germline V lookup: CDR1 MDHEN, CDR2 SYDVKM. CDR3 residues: CASSLRGTYGYTF. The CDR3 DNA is TGTGCCAGCAGTTTAAGAGGGACCTATGGCTACACCTTC.